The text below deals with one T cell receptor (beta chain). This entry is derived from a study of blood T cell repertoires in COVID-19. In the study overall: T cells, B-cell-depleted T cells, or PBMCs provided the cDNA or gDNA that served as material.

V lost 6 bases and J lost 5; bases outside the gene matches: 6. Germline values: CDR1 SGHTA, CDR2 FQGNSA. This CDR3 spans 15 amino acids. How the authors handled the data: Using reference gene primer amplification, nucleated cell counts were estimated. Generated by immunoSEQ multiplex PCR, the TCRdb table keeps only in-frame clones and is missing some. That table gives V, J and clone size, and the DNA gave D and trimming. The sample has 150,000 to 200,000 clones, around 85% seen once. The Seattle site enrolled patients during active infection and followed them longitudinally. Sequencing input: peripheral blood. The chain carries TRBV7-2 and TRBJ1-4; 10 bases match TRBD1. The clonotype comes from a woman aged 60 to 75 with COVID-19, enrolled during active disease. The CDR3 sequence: CASSTDRGRNEKLFF. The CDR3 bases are TGTGCCAGCAGTACAGACAGGGGGCGGAATGAAAAACTGTTTTTT.